One sample yielded the 28 T cell receptor beta chains listed below, sequenced in a study of blood T cell repertoires in COVID-19. Method: immunoSEQ multiplex PCR; TCRdb's copy keeps in-frame clones and lacks some. In the table there are 200,000 to 250,000 clones, approximately 92% of which are singletons. The specimen was PBMCs or T cells enriched from blood (not recorded which). The source is a woman under 30 in a cohort exposed to, infected with or recovered from COVID-19 (not recorded which).

For the CDR3, the DNA is TGTGCCAGCAGCTTTGGGGGAAGGGGGACAGATACGCAGTATTTT. It codes for CASSFGGRGTDTQYF. V is TRBV7-3 and J is TRBJ2-3, with D maybe TRBD1 (6 bases). The CDR3 length is 15 residues. Germline CDR1 and CDR2: SGHTA and FQGTGA. V gave up 3 bases and J gave up 3 bases, with 13 bases separating them.

The chain couples TRBV18 to TRBJ2-2; D might be TRBD1 (7 bases). Trimming removed 6 bases from V and 5 bases from J, with 16 bases in between. The V gene's germline CDR1 is KGHSH and CDR2 LQKENI. This CDR3 is built from 15 residues. CDR3 sequence reads: CASSQRQGGTGELFF. The CDR3 DNA is TGTGCCAGCTCCCAGAGACAGGGAGGAACCGGGGAGCTGTTTTTT.

CDR3 residues: CASSLLGGPQPQHF. In DNA, the CDR3 is TGTGCCAGCAGTTTACTGGGGGGGCCTCAGCCCCAGCATTTT. This rearrangement joins TRBV27 to TRBJ1-5; perhaps TRBD1 as D (6 bases). V was cut by 2 bases and J by 6 bases, with 11 bases left in between. Germline-derived CDR1 and CDR2 are MNHEY and SMNVEV (reference sequence). The CDR3 consists of 14 residues.

The chain carries TRBV10-3 and TRBJ2-7; weak D call: TRBD2 (5 bases). CDR3 length equals 15 residues. Deletions cut 2 bases from V and 2 bases from J, with 13 bases between. Germline V gene sequence: CDR1 ENHRY, CDR2 SYGVKD. CDR3: CAISESKRRAYEQYF. The CDR3 DNA sequence: TGTGCCATCAGTGAGAGCAAGCGGAGAGCCTACGAGCAGTACTTC.

This chain uses TRBV5-1 with TRBJ2-6; D is undetermined. Germline CDR1 is SGHRS and CDR2 is YFSETQ. Trimming stripped 6 bases from V and 2 bases from J, with 6 bases between. CDR3 length: 13 amino acids. Written as DNA, the CDR3 is TGCGCCAGCATGGCAGCTGGGGCCAACGTCCTGACTTTC. Translation gives CASMAAGANVLTF.

V usage is TRBV6-4 and J usage is TRBJ1-1; D not certain. Germline lookup yields CDR1 MRHNA and CDR2 SNTAGT. The CDR3 has 13 amino acids. Trimming cost V 6 bases and J 3 bases, with 11 bases left between them. The CDR3: CASRLWADTEAFF. The CDR3 DNA reads as TGTGCCAGCAGACTTTGGGCCGACACTGAAGCTTTCTTT.

There are a few counts of this clone. The rearrangement joins TRBV9 to TRBJ2-2, with D uncertain. This CDR3 is built from 15 residues. In germline, CDR1 is SGDLS, CDR2 YYNGEE. V was pared by 0 bases and J by 2 bases, with 8 bases between. This chain's CDR3 is CASSVDGSNTGELFF. Written as DNA, the CDR3 is TGTGCCAGCAGCGTAGATGGCAGTAACACCGGGGAGCTGTTTTTT.

The chain joins TRBV15 to TRBJ1-2; D possibly corresponds to TRBD1 (5 bases). The V gene lost 0 bases and the J gene lost 9 bases, with 17 bases spanning the gap. CDR3 length equals 15 residues. Germline assignment: CDR1 LNHNV and CDR2 YYDKDF (reference sequence). This CDR3 reads CATSRDGAGASSYTF. The CDR3 DNA is TGTGCCACCAGCAGAGATGGGGCAGGAGCCTCAAGCTACACCTTC.

The rearrangement joins TRBV5-1 to TRBJ1-1; D is ambiguous. This CDR3 region has 14 residues. CDR1 is SGHRS, CDR2 YFSETQ, per germline. The V end was cut by 2 bases, the J end by 0 bases, with 8 bases between. The CDR3 nucleotides are TGCGCCAGCAGCTTCACCGGGATGAACACTGAAGCTTTCTTT. Translating gives CASSFTGMNTEAFF.

This rearrangement joins TRBV6-5 to TRBJ1-3, with D unresolved. Germline V gene lookup returns CDR1 MNHEY and CDR2 SVGAGI. V was shortened by 7 bases and J by 2 bases, with 9 bases between the two germline ends. The CDR3 consists of 13 residues. The CDR3 coding sequence is TGTGCCAGCATTAATAGAGCTGGAAACACCATATATTTT. Protein product: CASINRAGNTIYF.

The V call is TRBV19, the J call TRBJ1-5, with a possible D match to TRBD1 (5 bases). The CDR3 sequence is 14 residues long. CDR1 is LNHDA and CDR2 is SQIVND in the germline V gene (reference sequence). V lost 4 bases and J lost 6, with 13 bases in between. CDR3 bases: TGTGCCAGTAGTAAGACAGACCCGGCTCAGCCCCAGCATTTT. This translates into CASSKTDPAQPQHF.

This clone appeared once. The genes are TRBV10-3 and TRBJ2-7; D is unresolved. The germline V gene has CDR1 ENHRY and CDR2 SYGVKD. Between the trimmed V and J ends, which lost 3 bases and 6 bases, there was a span of 18 bases. The CDR3 sequence is 15 residues long. In DNA form, the CDR3 reads TGTGCCATCAGTGAACCCTCAAAAGGCGGAATCGAGCAGTACTTC. Amino acid sequence: CAISEPSKGGIEQYF.

CDR3 coding DNA: TGTGCCAGCAGCTTTTTGGACAGGGGCAAAGAGACCCAGTACTTC. Translated, it gives CASSFLDRGKETQYF. This chain uses TRBV13 with TRBJ2-5; TRBD1 aligns across 9 bases. V lost 3 bases, J lost 3 bases, and 5 bases stayed unmatched. Germline V CDR1 and CDR2: PRHDT, FYEKMQ (reference sequence). The CDR3 runs 15 residues.

This rearrangement joins TRBV15 to TRBJ1-2; no clear D. V was shortened by 0 bases and J by 1 base, with 3 bases between the two germline ends. The CDR3 loop spans 13 amino acids. CDR1 and CDR2 from the germline V gene are LNHNV and YYDKDF (reference sequence). The DNA for the CDR3 is TGTGCCACCAGCAGAGATATTAACTATGGCTACACCTTC. This encodes CATSRDINYGYTF.

V and J are TRBV5-1 and TRBJ1-2; D not certain. The CDR3 spans 12 residues. Deletions cut 4 bases from V and 8 bases from J, with 12 bases between. The germline gives CDR1 SGHRS, CDR2 YFSETQ. CDR3 sequence: CASSPRGSGYTF. The CDR3 bases are TGCGCCAGCAGCCCCCGCGGGTCGGGCTACACCTTC.

The V and J genes are TRBV18 and TRBJ2-3; no definite D call. The germline V gene has CDR1 KGHSH and CDR2 LQKENI. The CDR3 has 15 residues. V was cut by 0 bases and J by 5 bases, with 12 bases left in between. The CDR3 bases are TGTGCCAGCTCACCACCGAATCGAGCAAGAGATACGCAGTATTTT. Residues: CASSPPNRARDTQYF.

The gene calls are TRBV28 and TRBJ1-1; a weak D match, TRBD1 (6 bases). The length of the CDR3 is 14 residues. Trimming stripped 5 bases from V and 3 bases from J, with 13 bases between. The germline V gene has CDR1 MDHEN and CDR2 SYDVKM. The CDR3 reads CASSPQGYDTEAFF. Written as DNA, the CDR3 is TGTGCCAGCAGTCCCCAGGGGTACGACACTGAAGCTTTCTTT.

V and J are TRBV6-5 and TRBJ2-7; 7 bases match TRBD1. Germline V lookup: CDR1 MNHEY, CDR2 SVGAGI. This CDR3 is built from 14 residues. V shed 6 bases, J shed 7 bases, and the junction held 12 bases outside the gene matches. DNA for the CDR3: TGTGCCAGCAGAACGGGGACAGACGTGGTTGAGCAGTACTTC. Translating gives CASRTGTDVVEQYF.

CDR3 nucleotides: TGTGCCAGCAGTTTTGTCTCCAACTATGGCTACACCTTC. Translation: CASSFVSNYGYTF. V gene TRBV13 combines with J gene TRBJ1-2; no clear D gene. Germline CDR1 is PRHDT and CDR2 is FYEKMQ (reference sequence). Trimming removed 6 bases from V and 2 bases from J, with 10 bases in between. The CDR3 is made up of 13 amino acids.

This chain joins TRBV7-9 and TRBJ1-4; 7 positions match TRBD1. Germline V gene lookup returns CDR1 SEHNR and CDR2 FQNEAQ (reference sequence). The CDR3 runs to 15 residues. V was clipped by 5 bases and J by 7 bases; unmatched bases: 10. DNA of the CDR3: TGTGCCAGCAGCCTCCAAAGGACAGGAATTGAAAAACTGTTTTTT. It yields the protein CASSLQRTGIEKLFF.

The chain couples TRBV25-1 to TRBJ1-6, with D unresolved. The CDR3 has 15 amino acids. Germline V gene data show CDR1 as MGHDK and CDR2 as SYGVNS. V was trimmed by 1 base and J by 2 bases, leaving 6 bases between them. The CDR3 DNA reads TGTGCCAGCAGTGAATTAGATACCTATAATTCACCCCTCCACTTT. Its protein product is CASSELDTYNSPLHF.

The chain is built from TRBV18 and TRBJ1-3, with D maybe TRBD1 (6 bases). The CDR3 is 15 amino acids. Germline-derived CDR1 and CDR2 are KGHSH and LQKENI. Deletions cut 6 bases from V and 0 bases from J, with 12 bases between. CDR3 sequence: CASSRTGSSGNTIYF. The DNA of the CDR3 is TGTGCCAGCTCCCGAACAGGGAGCTCTGGAAACACCATATATTTT.

The gene calls are TRBV24-1 and TRBJ2-2; 10 bases are shared with TRBD2. V lost 7 bases, J lost 4 bases, and 5 bases stayed unmatched. Per the germline V gene, CDR1 is KGHDR and CDR2 is SFDVKD. CDR3 length: 15 amino acids. The CDR3 region is CATRASGSITGELFF. In DNA, the CDR3 is TGTGCCACCAGGGCTAGCGGGAGTATCACCGGGGAGCTGTTTTTT.

CDR3 region: CASSEFAGQETQYF. CDR3 DNA sequence: TGTGCCAGTAGTGAGTTCGCGGGACAAGAGACCCAGTACTTC. The rearrangement links TRBV19 to TRBJ2-5, with D possibly TRBD2 on 6 matching bases. V lost 5 bases and J lost 2, with 12 bases in between. From germline, CDR1 is LNHDA and CDR2 SQIVND (reference sequence). The CDR3 has 14 amino acids.

This clone was found once. The V and J genes are TRBV4-1 and TRBJ2-1; maybe TRBD1 (5 bases). Germline loops: CDR1 MGHRA, CDR2 YSYEKL. The CDR3 sequence is 15 residues long. V lost 4 bases and J lost 5, with 15 bases in between. The CDR3 DNA is TGCGCCAGCAGCCCCTTCGATAGGGGCCACAATGAGCAGTTCTTC. This codes for CASSPFDRGHNEQFF.

This clone was observed a few times. The rearrangement links TRBV29-1 to TRBJ2-1; perhaps TRBD2 as D (5 bases). Germline V lookup: CDR1 SQVTM, CDR2 ANQGSEA. The CDR3 consists of 13 residues. Deletions cut 2 bases from V and 5 bases from J, with 10 bases between. CDR3 amino acids: CSVELPSHNEQFF. In DNA, the CDR3 is TGCAGCGTTGAACTCCCTAGCCACAATGAGCAGTTCTTC.

This chain connects TRBV15 to TRBJ1-1, with D hard to call. The V gene lost 1 base and the J gene lost 1 base, with 13 bases spanning the gap. The CDR3 has 16 residues. Germline lookup yields CDR1 LNHNV and CDR2 YYDKDF (reference sequence). CDR3 sequence (DNA): TGTGCCACCAGCAGAGGATACGAGAGGCAGAACACTGAAGCTTTCTTT. This codes for CATSRGYERQNTEAFF.

J is TRBJ2-5 and V is TRBV27; maybe TRBD1 (5 bases). The germline V gene has CDR1 MNHEY and CDR2 SMNVEV (reference sequence). The CDR3 has 13 residues. Trimming removed 4 bases from V and 1 base from J, with 7 bases in between. The CDR3 sequence: CASSYRIQETQYF. The CDR3 nucleotides are TGTGCCAGCAGTTACAGGATCCAAGAGACCCAGTACTTC.